One T cell receptor (beta chain) is described in this entry. This entry comes from a study of blood T cell repertoires in COVID-19. Study-wide context: The United States, Italy and Spain were the sources of the acute and convalescent COVID-19 samples.

Assay used: immunoSEQ multiplex PCR; TCRdb lists only in-frame clones, some missing. The data hold 150,000 to 200,000 clones, with roughly nine tenths observed a single time. V gave up 1 base and J gave up 1 base; unmatched junction bases: 9. CDR3 length equals 17 residues. Germline CDR1 and CDR2: SGHVS and FQNEAQ. The J gene is TRBJ2-7, the V gene TRBV7-8; 8 bases align to TRBD2. Sequenced: peripheral blood. The clonotype comes from a man between 65 and 85 years old with active or convalescent COVID-19. CDR3: CASSLVNSGAKSYEQYF. CDR3 bases: TGTGCCAGCAGCTTAGTAAATAGCGGGGCGAAGTCCTACGAGCAGTACTTC.